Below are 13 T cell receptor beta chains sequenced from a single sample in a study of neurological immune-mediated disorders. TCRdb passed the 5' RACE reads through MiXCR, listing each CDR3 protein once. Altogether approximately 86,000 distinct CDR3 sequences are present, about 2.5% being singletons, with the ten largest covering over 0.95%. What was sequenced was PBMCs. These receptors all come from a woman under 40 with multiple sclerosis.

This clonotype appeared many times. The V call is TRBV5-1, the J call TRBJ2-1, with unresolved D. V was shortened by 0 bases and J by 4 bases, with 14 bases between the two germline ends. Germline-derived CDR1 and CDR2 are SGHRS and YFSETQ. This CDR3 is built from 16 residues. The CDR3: CASSLAVAENYNEQFF. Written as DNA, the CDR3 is TGCGCCAGCAGCTTGGCCGTGGCGGAAAATTACAATGAGCAGTTCTTC.

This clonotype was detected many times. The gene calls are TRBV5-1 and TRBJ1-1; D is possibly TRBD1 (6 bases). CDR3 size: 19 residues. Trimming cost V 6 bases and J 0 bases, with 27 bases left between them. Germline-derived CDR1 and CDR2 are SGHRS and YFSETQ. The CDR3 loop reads CASKGRQIGQPILNTEAFF. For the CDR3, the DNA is TGCGCCAGCAAGGGCCGCCAGATAGGACAGCCAATATTGAACACTGAAGCTTTCTTT.

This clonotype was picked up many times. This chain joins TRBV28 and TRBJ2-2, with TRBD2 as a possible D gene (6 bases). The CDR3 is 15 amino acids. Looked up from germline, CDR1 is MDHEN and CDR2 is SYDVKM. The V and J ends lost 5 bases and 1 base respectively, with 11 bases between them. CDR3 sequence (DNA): TGTGCCAGCAGTGCCGTCGGGGGGAACACCGGGGAGCTGTTTTTT. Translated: CASSAVGGNTGELFF.

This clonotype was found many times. For the CDR3, the DNA is TGTGCCAGCAGTTACCTAGCGGGAGGGCCGGAGACCCAGTACTTC. It is translated as CASSYLAGGPETQYF. This chain connects TRBV6-2 or TRBV6-3 to TRBJ2-5; 12 bases fit TRBD2. J lost 5 bases, V lost 2 bases, and 3 bases had no gene match. The CDR3 consists of 15 residues. Germline CDR1 and CDR2: MNHEY and SVGEGT.

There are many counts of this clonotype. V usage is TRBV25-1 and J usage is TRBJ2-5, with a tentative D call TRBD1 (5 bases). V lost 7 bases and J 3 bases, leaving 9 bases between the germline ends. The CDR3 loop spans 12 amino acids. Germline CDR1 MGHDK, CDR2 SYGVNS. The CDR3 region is CASKTGEETQYF. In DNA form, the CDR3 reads TGTGCCAGCAAAACAGGAGAAGAGACCCAGTACTTC.

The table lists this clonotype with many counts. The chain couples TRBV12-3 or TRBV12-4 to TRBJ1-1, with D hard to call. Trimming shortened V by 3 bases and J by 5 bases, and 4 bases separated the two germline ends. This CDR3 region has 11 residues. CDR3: CASSFLTEAFF. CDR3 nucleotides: TGTGCCAGCAGTTTTTTAACTGAAGCTTTCTTT.

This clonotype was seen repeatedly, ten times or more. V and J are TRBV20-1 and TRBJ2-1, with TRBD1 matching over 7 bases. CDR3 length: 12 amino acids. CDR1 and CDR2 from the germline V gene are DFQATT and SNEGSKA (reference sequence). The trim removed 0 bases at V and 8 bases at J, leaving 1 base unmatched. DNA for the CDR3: TGCAGTGCTAGAGAACAGGGGTATGAGCAGTTCTTC. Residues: CSAREQGYEQFF.

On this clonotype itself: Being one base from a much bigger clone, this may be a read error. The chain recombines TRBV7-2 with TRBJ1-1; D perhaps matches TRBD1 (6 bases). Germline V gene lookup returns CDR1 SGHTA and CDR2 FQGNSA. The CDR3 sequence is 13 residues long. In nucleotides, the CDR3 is TGTTCCAGCAGCTTTTTTAGCCCAGGGGAGGCTTTCTTT. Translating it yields CSSSFFSPGEAFF.

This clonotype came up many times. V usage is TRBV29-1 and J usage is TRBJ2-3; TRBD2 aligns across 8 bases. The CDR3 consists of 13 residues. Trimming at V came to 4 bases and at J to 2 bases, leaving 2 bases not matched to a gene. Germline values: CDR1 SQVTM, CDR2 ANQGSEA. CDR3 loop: CSVVSGVTDTQYF. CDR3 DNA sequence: TGCAGCGTTGTTAGCGGGGTCACAGATACGCAGTATTTT.

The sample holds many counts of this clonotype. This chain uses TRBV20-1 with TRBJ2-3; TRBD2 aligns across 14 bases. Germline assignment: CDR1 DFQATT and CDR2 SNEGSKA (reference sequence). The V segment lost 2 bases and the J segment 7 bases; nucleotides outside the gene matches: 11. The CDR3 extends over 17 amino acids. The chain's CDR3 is CSARYGTSGSSLYTQYF. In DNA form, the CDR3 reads TGCAGTGCTAGATACGGGACTAGCGGGAGTTCCCTTTATACGCAGTATTTT.

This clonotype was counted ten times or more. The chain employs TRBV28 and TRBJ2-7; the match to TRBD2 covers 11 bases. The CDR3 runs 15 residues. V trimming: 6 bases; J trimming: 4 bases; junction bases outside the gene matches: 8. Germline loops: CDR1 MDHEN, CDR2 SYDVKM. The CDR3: CASSPTSGSLYEQYF. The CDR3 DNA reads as TGTGCCAGCAGCCCAACTAGCGGGAGTTTGTACGAGCAGTACTTC.

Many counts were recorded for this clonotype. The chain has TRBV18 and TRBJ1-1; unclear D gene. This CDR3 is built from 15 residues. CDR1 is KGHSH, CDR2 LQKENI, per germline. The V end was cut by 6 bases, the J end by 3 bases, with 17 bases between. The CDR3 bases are TGTGCCAGCTCGAAGACCCCCGGGGAGGACACTGAAGCTTTCTTT. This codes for CASSKTPGEDTEAFF. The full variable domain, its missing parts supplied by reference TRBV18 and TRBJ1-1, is NAGVMQNPRHLVRRRGQEARLRCSPMKGHSHVYWYRQLPEEGLKFMVYLQKENIIDESGMPKERFSAEFPKEGPSILRIQQVVRGDSAAYFCASSKTPGEDTEAFFGQGTRLTVV.

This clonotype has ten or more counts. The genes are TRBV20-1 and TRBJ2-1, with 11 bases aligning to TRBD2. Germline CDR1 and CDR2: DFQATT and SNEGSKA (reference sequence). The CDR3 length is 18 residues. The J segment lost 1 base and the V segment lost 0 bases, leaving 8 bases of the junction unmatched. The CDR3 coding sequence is TGCAGTGCTAGAGATCTAGCGGGAGGAAAACTTTCCTACAATGAGCAGTTCTTC. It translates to CSARDLAGGKLSYNEQFF.